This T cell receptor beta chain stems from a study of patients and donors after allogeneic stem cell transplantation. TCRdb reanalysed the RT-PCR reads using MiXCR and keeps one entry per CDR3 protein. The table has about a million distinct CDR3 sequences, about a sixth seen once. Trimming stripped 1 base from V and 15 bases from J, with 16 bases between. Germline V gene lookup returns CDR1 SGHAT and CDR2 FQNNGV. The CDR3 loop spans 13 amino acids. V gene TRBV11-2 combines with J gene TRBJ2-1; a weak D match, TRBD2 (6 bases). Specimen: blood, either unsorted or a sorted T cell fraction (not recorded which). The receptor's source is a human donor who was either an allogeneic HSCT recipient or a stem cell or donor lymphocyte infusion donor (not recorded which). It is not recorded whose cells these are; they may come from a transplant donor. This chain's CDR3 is CASSLGGNQRRFF. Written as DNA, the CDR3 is TGTGCCAGCAGCTTAGGCGGGAACCAAAGGCGGTTCTTC.